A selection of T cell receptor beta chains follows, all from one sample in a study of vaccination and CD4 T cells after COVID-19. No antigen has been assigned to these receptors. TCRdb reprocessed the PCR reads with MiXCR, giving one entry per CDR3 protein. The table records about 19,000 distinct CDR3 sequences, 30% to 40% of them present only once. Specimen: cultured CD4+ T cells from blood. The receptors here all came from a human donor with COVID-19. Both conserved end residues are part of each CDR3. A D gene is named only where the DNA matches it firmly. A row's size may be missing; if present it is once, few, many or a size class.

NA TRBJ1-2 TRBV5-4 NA CASSGLRTYGYTF TGTGCCAGCAGCGGCCTCCGGACCTATGGCTACACCTTC
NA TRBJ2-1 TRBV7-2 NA CASSLAAGTRNEQFF TGTGCCAGCAGCTTAGCCGCCGGGACTCGCAATGAGCAGTTCTTC
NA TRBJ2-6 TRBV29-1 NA CSVTYRTARSGANVLTF TGCAGCGTTACGTACCGGACCGCCCGCTCTGGGGCCAACGTCCTGACTTTC
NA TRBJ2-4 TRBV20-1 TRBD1 CSAADRAGRNIQYF TGCAGTGCTGCGGACAGGGCCGGGAGAAACATTCAGTACTTC
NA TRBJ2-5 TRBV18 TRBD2 CASSPRAGGQTKETQYF TGTGCCAGCTCACCACGCGCGGGGGGGCAAACTAAAGAGACCCAGTACTTC
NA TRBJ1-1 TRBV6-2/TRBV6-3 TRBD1 CASRDRGGNTEAFF TGTGCCAGCAGAGACAGGGGAGGGAACACTGAAGCTTTCTTT
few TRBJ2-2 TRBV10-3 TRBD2 CAIDPHSGGASHTGELFF TGTGCCATCGACCCCCACTCGGGGGGAGCATCTCATACCGGGGAGCTGTTTTTT
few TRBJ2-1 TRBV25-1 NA CASSWNEQFF TGTGCCAGCAGTTGGAATGAGCAGTTCTTC
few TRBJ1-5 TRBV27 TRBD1 CASSFLRTGRVLAQHF TGTGCCAGCAGTTTTCTCCGGACAGGGAGGGTCTTGGCCCAGCATTTT
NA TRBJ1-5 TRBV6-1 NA CASSNRVTSNQPQHF TGTGCCAGCAGCAACAGGGTAACGAGCAATCAGCCCCAGCATTTT
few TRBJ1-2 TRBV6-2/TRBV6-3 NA CASSYRVKNYGYTF TGTGCCAGCAGTTATAGAGTCAAGAACTATGGCTACACCTTC
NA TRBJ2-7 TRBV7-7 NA CASSPGGKNEQYF TGTGCTAGCAGCCCCGGAGGAAAGAACGAGCAGTACTTC
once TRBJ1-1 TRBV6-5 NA CASSYRTGFEAFF TGTGCCAGCAGTTACCGGACGGGCTTCGAAGCTTTCTTT
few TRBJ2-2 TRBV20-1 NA CSARVEGSTGELFF TGCAGTGCTAGAGTCGAAGGTAGCACCGGGGAGCTGTTTTTT
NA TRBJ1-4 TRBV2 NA CAITRVAGNEKLFF TGTGCCATCACCCGCGTGGCGGGTAATGAAAAACTGTTTTTT
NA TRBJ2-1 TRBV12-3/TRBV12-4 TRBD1 CASSGRDRVNEQFF TGTGCCAGCAGTGGCCGGGACAGGGTCAATGAGCAGTTCTTC
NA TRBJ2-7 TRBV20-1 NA CSARGDTLSEQYF TGCAGTGCTAGAGGGGACACCCTTAGCGAGCAGTACTTC
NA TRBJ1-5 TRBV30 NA CAWSIGNLYNQHQHF TGTGCCTGGAGTATAGGGAATCTGTACAATCAGCACCAGCATTTT
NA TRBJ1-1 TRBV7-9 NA CASIPTGWNTEAFF TGTGCCAGCATCCCCACAGGGTGGAACACTGAAGCTTTCTTT
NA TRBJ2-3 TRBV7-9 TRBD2 CASSLAITRTSGKPDTQYF TGTGCCAGCAGCTTAGCTATAACTCGGACTAGCGGCAAACCAGATACGCAGTATTTT
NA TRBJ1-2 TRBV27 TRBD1 CASSDRVEYGYTF TGTGCCAGCAGCGACAGGGTTGAGTATGGCTACACCTTC
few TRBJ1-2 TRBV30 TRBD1 CAWSPSGQGNYGYTF TGTGCCTGGAGCCCCTCCGGACAGGGCAACTATGGCTACACCTTC
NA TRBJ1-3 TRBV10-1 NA CASSESDRGKGGCGNTIYF TGCGCCAGCAGTGAGTCCGATCGGGGCAAGGGGGGTTGTGGAAACACCATATATTTT
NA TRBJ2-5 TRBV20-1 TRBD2 CSAKTSGGFETQYF TGCAGTGCTAAGACTAGCGGGGGGTTTGAGACCCAGTACTTC
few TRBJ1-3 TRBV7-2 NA CASSLRTEGSSGNTIYF TGTGCCAGCAGCTTACGAACGGAGGGGAGCTCTGGAAACACCATATATTTT
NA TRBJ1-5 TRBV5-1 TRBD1 CASSQGGINQPQHF TGCGCCAGCAGCCAGGGGGGGATCAATCAGCCCCAGCATTTT
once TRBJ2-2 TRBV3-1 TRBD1 CASSPNGQGARAGELFF TGTGCCAGCAGCCCGAACGGACAGGGGGCGCGTGCCGGGGAGCTGTTTTTT
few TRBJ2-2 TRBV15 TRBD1 CATSTGTGRAGELFF TGTGCCACCAGCACCGGGACAGGGCGCGCCGGGGAGCTGTTTTTT
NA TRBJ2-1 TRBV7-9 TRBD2 CASSPSPSGGMYNEQFF TGTGCCAGCAGCCCCTCCCCCAGCGGGGGGATGTACAATGAGCAGTTCTTC
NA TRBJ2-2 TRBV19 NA CASSMRFILGELFF TGTGCCAGTAGTATGCGTTTCATTCTCGGGGAGCTGTTTTTT
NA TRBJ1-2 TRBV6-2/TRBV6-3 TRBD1 CASKGTGEIAYGYTF TGTGCCAGCAAGGGGACAGGGGAGATCGCCTATGGCTACACCTTC
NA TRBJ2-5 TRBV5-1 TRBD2 CASSRTSGGVVFQETQYF TGCGCCAGCAGCCGGACTAGCGGGGGGGTCGTCTTCCAAGAGACCCAGTACTTC
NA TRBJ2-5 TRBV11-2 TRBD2 CASSHRWGGMETQYF TGTGCCAGCAGCCACCGCTGGGGGGGGATGGAGACCCAGTACTTC
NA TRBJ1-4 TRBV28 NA CASSLQQGGVEKLFF TGTGCCAGCAGCCTACAACAGGGTGGGGTTGAAAAACTGTTTTTT
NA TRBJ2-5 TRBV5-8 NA CASSLWGRGQQETQYF TGTGCCAGCAGCTTGTGGGGTCGGGGTCAGCAAGAGACCCAGTACTTC
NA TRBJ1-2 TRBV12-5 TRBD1 CASGLTISTGGHYGYTF TGTGCTAGTGGTTTGACCATCTCGACAGGGGGCCACTATGGCTACACCTTC
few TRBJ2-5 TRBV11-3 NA CASSSPGDQETQYF TGTGCCAGCAGCTCGCCAGGGGACCAAGAGACCCAGTACTTC
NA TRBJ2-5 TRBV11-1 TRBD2 CASSLRGLAGEQETQYF TGTGCCAGCAGCTTAAGGGGACTAGCGGGGGAGCAAGAGACCCAGTACTTC
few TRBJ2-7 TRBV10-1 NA CASSEQQVIGSYEQYF TGCGCCAGCAGTGAACAACAGGTGATCGGTTCCTACGAGCAGTACTTC
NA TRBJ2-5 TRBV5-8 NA CASSLKAGGSETQYF TGTGCCAGCAGCTTAAAAGCGGGCGGTTCGGAGACCCAGTACTTC
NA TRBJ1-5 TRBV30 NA CAWSAQTVRNQPQHF TGTGCCTGGAGTGCCCAAACAGTCCGCAATCAGCCCCAGCATTTT
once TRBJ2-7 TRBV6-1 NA CASRPQGGSHEQYF TGTGCCAGCAGACCGCAGGGGGGCTCTCACGAGCAGTACTTC
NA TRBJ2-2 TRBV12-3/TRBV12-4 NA CASSRSGGGLGGELFF TGTGCCAGCAGTAGATCTGGGGGCGGGCTTGGCGGGGAGCTGTTTTTT
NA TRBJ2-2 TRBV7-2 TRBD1 CASSTGENTGELFF TGTGCCAGCAGTACAGGGGAGAACACCGGGGAGCTGTTTTTT